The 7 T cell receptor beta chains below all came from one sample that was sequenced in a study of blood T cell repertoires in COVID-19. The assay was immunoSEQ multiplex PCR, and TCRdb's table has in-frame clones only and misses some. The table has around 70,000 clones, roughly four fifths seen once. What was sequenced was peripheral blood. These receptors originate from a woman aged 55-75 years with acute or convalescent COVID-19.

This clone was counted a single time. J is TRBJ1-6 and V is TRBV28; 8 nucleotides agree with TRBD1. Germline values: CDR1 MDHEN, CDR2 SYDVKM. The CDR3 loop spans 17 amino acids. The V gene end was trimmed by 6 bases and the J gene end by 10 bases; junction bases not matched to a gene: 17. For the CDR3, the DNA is TGTGCCAGCAGCCAGCACACCGGGACAGGCCTCCTGTCACCCCTCCACTTT. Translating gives CASSQHTGTGLLSPLHF. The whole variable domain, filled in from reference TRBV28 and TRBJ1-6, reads DVKVTQSSRYLVKRTGEKVFLECVQDMDHENMFWYRQDPGLGLRLIYFSYDVKMKEKGDIPEGYSVSREKKERFSLILESASTNQTSMYLCASSQHTGTGLLSPLHFGNGTRLTVT.

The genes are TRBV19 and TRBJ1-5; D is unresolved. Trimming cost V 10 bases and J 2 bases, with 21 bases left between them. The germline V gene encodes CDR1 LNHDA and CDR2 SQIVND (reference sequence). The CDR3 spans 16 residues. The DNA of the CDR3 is TGTGCCACCAAGCGGGAAGGGAACTGGGGCAATCAGCCCCAGCATTTT. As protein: CATKREGNWGNQPQHF.

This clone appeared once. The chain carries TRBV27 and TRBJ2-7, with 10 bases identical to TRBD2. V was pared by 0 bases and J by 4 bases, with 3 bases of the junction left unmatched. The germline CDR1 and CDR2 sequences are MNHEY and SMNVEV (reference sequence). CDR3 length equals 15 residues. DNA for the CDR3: TGTGCCAGCAGTTTATCCCCTAGCGGGGGATACGAGCAGTACTTC. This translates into CASSLSPSGGYEQYF.

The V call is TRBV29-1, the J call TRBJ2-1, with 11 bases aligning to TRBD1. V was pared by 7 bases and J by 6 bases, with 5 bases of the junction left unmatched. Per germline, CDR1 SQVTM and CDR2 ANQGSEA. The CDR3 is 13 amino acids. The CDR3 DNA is TGCAGCGGGACAGGGGGCTCTGGCAATGAGCAGTTCTTC. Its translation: CSGTGGSGNEQFF.

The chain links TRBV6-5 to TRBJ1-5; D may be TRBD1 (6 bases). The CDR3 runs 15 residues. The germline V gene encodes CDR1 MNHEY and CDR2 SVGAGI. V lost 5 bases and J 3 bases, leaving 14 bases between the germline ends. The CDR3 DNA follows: TGTGCCAGCAGTAACCGGTGGACAGACAATCAGCCCCAGCATTTT. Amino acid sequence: CASSNRWTDNQPQHF.

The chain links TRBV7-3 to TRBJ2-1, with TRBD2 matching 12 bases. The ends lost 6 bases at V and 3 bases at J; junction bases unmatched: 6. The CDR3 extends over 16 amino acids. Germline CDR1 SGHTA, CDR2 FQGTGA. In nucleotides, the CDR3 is TGTGCCAGCAGGTATAGACTAGCGGGAGACTACAATGAGCAGTTCTTC. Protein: CASRYRLAGDYNEQFF.

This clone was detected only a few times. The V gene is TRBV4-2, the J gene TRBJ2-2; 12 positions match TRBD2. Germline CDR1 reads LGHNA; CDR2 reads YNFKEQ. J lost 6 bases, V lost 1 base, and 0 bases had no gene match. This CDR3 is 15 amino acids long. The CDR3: CASSQGLAGAGELFF. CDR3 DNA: TGTGCCAGCAGCCAAGGACTAGCGGGAGCCGGGGAGCTGTTTTTT.